This T cell receptor beta chain comes out of a study of T cell repertoires in cytomegalovirus infection. Study at large: Matching HLA type, along with CMV infection, was indicated by public TCR beta signatures. Broader study findings: Individuals carrying CMV plus the relevant HLA were identified by cumulative frequency of public TCR beta families.

V was shortened by 5 bases and J by 6 bases, with 11 bases between the two germline ends. In germline, CDR1 is MNHEY, CDR2 SMNVEV (reference sequence). CDR3 size: 12 residues. In TCRdb, the reads were re-called with MiXCR into one record per CDR3 protein. The table includes about 700,000 distinct CDR3 sequences, about 30% detected once. With regard to this clonotype: Its antigen is currently unknown.

The rearrangement uses TRBV27 and TRBJ2-7; tentative D call: TRBD2 (7 bases). This sequence was found in a human donor in good health (CMV status not recorded). Some clones in this sample may be carry-over from other donors' samples. Here the sequenced sample was cultured PBMCs, taken from culture after CMV antigen stimulation. CDR3 residues: CASSTGGPEQYF. CDR3 DNA sequence: TGTGCCAGCAGTACGGGGGGCCCCGAGCAGTACTTC.